This T cell receptor (beta chain) originates from a study of cytotoxic CD8 clonotypes in ibrutinib-treated CLL. Across the whole study: Of a cohort that held about a dozen relapsed/refractory and around 14 treatment-naive patients, 17 to 18 were IGHV unmutated. Response samples were drawn at a median of around 12 months of treatment, range 6 to 36. General study points: Clonality climbed at ibrutinib response, then dropped toward baseline at progression.

Points on this clone: Its antigen is currently unknown.

Libraries of TCR beta were made from approximately 2 micrograms of genomic DNA that came from cryopreserved PBMCs. The method was immunoSEQ multiplex PCR; TCRdb's version includes in-frame clones alone and lacks a portion of them. The sample includes a few thousand clones, more than 60% of them seen just once. This CDR3 has 16 amino acids. Trimming shortened V by 4 bases and J by 9 bases, and 22 bases separated the two germline ends. Germline CDR1 KGHSH, CDR2 LQKENI. This rearrangement joins TRBV18 to TRBJ2-1; possibly TRBD2 for D (5 bases). The source material was PBMCs, sampled before ibrutinib treatment. This clonotype was sampled from a human donor with chronic lymphocytic leukemia. The CDR3 loop reads CASSRRHEVGFIEQFF. The DNA of the CDR3 is TGTGCCAGCTCACGGAGGCATGAGGTGGGGTTTATTGAGCAGTTCTTC. The variable domain in full, completed from reference TRBV18 and TRBJ2-1, reads NAGVMQNPRHLVRRRGQEARLRCSPMKGHSHVYWYRQLPEEGLKFMVYLQKENIIDESGMPKERFSAEFPKEGPSILRIQQVVRGDSAAYFCASSRRHEVGFIEQFFGPGTRLTVL.